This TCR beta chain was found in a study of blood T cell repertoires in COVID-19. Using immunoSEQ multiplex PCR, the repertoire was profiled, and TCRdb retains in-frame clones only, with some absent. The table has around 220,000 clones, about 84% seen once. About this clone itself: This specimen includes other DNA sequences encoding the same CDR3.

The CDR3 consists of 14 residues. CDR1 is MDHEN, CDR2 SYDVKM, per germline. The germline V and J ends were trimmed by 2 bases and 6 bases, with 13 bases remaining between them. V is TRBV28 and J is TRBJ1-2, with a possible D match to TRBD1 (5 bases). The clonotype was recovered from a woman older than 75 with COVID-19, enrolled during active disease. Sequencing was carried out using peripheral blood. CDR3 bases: TGTGCCAGCAGTTTACGTAGGGGTGGCGATGGCTACACCTTC. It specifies CASSLRRGGDGYTF.